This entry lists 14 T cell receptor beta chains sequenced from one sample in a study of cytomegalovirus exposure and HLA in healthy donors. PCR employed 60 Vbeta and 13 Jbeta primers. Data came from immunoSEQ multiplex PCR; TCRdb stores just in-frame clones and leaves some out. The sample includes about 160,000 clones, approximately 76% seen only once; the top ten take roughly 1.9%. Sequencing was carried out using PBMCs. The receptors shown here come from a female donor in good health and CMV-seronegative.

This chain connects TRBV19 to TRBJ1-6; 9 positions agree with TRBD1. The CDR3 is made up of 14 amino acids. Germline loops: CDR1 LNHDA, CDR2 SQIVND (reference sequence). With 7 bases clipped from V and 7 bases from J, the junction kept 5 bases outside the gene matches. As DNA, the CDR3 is TGTGCCAGTACCTGGACAGGGGTGAATTCACCCCTCCACTTT. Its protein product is CASTWTGVNSPLHF. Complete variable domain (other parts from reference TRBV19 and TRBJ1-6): DGGITQSPKYLFRKEGQNVTLSCEQNLNHDAMYWYRQDPGQGLRLIYYSQIVNDFQKGDIAEGYSVSREKKESFPLTVTSAQKNPTAFYLCASTWTGVNSPLHFGNGTRLTVT.

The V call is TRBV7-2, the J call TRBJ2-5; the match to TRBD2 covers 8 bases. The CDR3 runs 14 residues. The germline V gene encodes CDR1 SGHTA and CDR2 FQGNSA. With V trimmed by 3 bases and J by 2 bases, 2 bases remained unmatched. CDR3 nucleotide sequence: TGTGCCAGCAGCTTTACTAGCGGTCAAGAGACCCAGTACTTC. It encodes CASSFTSGQETQYF.

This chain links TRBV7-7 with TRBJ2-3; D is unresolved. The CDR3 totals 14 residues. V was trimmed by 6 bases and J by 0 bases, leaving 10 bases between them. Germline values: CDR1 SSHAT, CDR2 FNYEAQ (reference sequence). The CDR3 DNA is TGTGCCAGCAGTCCCGCCGGGAGCACAGATACGCAGTATTTT. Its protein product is CASSPAGSTDTQYF. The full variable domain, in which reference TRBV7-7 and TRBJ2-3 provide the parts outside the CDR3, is GAGVSQSPRYKVTKRGQDVTLRCDPISSHATLYWYQQALGQGPEFLTYFNYEAQPDKSGLPSDRFSAERPEGSISTLTIQRTEQRDSAMYRCASSPAGSTDTQYFGPGTRLTVL.

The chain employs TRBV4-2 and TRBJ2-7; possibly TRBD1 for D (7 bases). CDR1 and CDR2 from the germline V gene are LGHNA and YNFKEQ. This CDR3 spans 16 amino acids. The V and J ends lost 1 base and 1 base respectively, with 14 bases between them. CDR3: CASSQAGGTESYEQYF. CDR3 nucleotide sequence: TGTGCCAGCAGCCAAGCCGGAGGGACAGAGTCCTACGAGCAGTACTTC.

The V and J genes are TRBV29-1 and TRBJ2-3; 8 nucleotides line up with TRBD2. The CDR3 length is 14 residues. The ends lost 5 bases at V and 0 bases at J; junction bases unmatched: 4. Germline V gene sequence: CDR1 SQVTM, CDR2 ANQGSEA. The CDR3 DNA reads TGCAGCGTTTCTGGCGGGGGGAGCACAGATACGCAGTATTTT. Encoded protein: CSVSGGGSTDTQYF.

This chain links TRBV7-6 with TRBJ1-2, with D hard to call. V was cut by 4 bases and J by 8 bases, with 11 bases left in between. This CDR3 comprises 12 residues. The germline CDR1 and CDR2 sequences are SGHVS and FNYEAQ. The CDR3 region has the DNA TGTGCCAGCAGCTCGGACTCTGGCGGCTACACCTTC. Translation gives CASSSDSGGYTF.

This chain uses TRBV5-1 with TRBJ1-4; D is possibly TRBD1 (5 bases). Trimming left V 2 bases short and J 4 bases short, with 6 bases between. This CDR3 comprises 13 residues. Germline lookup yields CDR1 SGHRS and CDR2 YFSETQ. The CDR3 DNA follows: TGCGCCAGCAGCTTTCAGGGTAATGAAAAACTGTTTTTT. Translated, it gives CASSFQGNEKLFF.

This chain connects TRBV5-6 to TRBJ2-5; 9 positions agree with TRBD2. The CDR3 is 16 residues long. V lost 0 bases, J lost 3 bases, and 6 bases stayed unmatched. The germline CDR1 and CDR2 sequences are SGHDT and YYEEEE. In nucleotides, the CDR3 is TGTGCCAGCAGCTTGGAGTTAGCGGGGGCCAAAGAGACCCAGTACTTC. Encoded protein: CASSLELAGAKETQYF.

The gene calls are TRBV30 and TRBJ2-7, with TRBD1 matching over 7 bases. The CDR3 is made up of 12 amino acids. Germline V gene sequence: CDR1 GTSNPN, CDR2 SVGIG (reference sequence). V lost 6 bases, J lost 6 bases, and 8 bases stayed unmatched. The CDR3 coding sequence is TGTGCCTGTTCGACAGGGAGAAGCGAGCAGTACTTC. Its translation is CACSTGRSEQYF.

Written as DNA, the CDR3 is TGTGCCAGCAGAGGACTAGCGGGAGGGGGCGAGCAGTACTTC. Protein sequence: CASRGLAGGGEQYF. The chain couples TRBV6-5 to TRBJ2-7, with 15 bases identical to TRBD2. After removal of 6 bases from V and 6 bases from J, the junction contained 3 bases not matched to a gene. The CDR3 contains 14 residues. Per the germline V gene, CDR1 is MNHEY and CDR2 is SVGAGI.

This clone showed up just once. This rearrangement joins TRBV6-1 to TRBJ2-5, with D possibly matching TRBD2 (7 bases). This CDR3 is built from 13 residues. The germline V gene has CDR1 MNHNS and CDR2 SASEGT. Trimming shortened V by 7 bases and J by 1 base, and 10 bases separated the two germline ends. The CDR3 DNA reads TGTGCCAGCATCCGGGGGGCCCAAGAGACCCAGTACTTC. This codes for CASIRGAQETQYF.

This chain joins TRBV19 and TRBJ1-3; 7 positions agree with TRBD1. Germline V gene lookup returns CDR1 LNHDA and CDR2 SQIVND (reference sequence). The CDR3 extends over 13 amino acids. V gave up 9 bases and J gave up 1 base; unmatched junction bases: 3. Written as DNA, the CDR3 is TGTGCCAGCCGACAGGGTTCTGGAAACACCATATATTTT. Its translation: CASRQGSGNTIYF. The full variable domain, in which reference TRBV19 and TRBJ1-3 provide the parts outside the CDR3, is DGGITQSPKYLFRKEGQNVTLSCEQNLNHDAMYWYRQDPGQGLRLIYYSQIVNDFQKGDIAEGYSVSREKKESFPLTVTSAQKNPTAFYLCASRQGSGNTIYFGEGSWLTVV.

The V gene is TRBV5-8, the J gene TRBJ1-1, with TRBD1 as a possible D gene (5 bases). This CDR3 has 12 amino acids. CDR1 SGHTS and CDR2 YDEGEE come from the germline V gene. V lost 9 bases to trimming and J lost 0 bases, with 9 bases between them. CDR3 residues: CATQGLNTEAFF. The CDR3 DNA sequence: TGTGCCACCCAGGGCTTGAACACTGAAGCTTTCTTT.

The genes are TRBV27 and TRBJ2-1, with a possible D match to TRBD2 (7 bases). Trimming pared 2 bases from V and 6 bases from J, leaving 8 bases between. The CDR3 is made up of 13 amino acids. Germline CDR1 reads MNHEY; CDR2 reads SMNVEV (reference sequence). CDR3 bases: TGTGCCAGCAGTTTAGGGGGGGCCAATGAGCAGTTCTTC. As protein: CASSLGGANEQFF.